The rows below give T cell receptor beta chains drawn from one sample of a study of blood T cell repertoires in COVID-19. Sequencing used immunoSEQ multiplex PCR; TCRdb keeps in-frame clones, though not all of them. The sample lists around 57,000 clones, roughly 87% occurring once. Sequencing input: peripheral blood. These receptors all stem from a man aged 45-65 years with active COVID-19. CDR3s include the opening cysteine and the closing phenylalanine or tryptophan. A D gene is named only where the DNA matches it firmly. A row's size may be missing; if present it is once, few, many or a size class.

J gene | D gene | V gene | clone size | CDR3 DNA | CDR3 protein
TRBJ2-5 | - | TRBV2 | - | TGTGCCAGCAGTGACCAGGCCACGGAGACCCAGTACTTC | CASSDQATETQYF
TRBJ1-5 | TRBD1 | TRBV6-5 | - | TGTGCCAGCAGCTTGGACAGGGGGTCGGACCAGCCCCAGCATTTT | CASSLDRGSDQPQHF
TRBJ2-7 | TRBD2 | TRBV5-6 | - | TGTGCCAGCAGCTTGGGGACTAGCTCCTACGAGCAGTACTTC | CASSLGTSSYEQYF
TRBJ2-1 | - | TRBV7-2 | - | TGTGCCAGCAGCTTAGAAGCCCAGCGCTCCTACAATGAGCAGTTCTTC | CASSLEAQRSYNEQFF
TRBJ2-3 | TRBD1 | TRBV5-1 | - | TGCGCCAGCCGGGGACAGGGGGCCTCAGATACGCAGTATTTT | CASRGQGASDTQYF
TRBJ2-7 | TRBD1 | TRBV9 | - | TGTGCCAGCAGCGTAGCTGGGACAGGGGACTTGGGGGAGCAGTACTTC | CASSVAGTGDLGEQYF
TRBJ2-2 | TRBD2 | TRBV10-3 | - | TGTGCCATCCTTCGGACTAGCGGGACCGGGGAGCTGTTTTTT | CAILRTSGTGELFF
TRBJ1-1 | - | TRBV4-2 | - | TGTGCCAGCAGCCAAGATCCCGGGGAGGCCACTGAAGCTTTCTTT | CASSQDPGEATEAFF
TRBJ1-1 | - | TRBV5-1 | - | TGCGCCAGCAGCCCGGGAGGGGCAGGGGCTGAAGCTTTCTTT | CASSPGGAGAEAFF
TRBJ1-2 | - | TRBV27 | - | TGTGCCAGCAGTTCACCCCCCCCGGCAGGGCGAGGCTACACCTTC | CASSSPPPAGRGYTF
TRBJ1-2 | - | TRBV15 | - | TGTGCCACCAGCAGATCCCAAGGGGAGGGTGGCTACACCTTC | CATSRSQGEGGYTF
TRBJ2-3 | - | TRBV6-1 | - | TGTGCCAGCAGTGAAAGTGCGGTCCCGAGTGGGACAGATACGCAGTATTTT | CASSESAVPSGTDTQYF
TRBJ2-7 | TRBD1 | TRBV27 | - | TGTGCCAGCAGTGCCTCGGGACAGGGGCTCTACGAGCAGTACTTC | CASSASGQGLYEQYF
TRBJ1-3 | - | TRBV7-2 | - | TGTGCCAGCAGCTTGCAGGGGCGATCTGGAAACACCATATATTTT | CASSLQGRSGNTIYF
TRBJ2-3 | - | TRBV27 | - | TGTGCCAGCAGTTCCCTTATTGGCAGGGGTGGCACAGATACGCAGTATTTT | CASSSLIGRGGTDTQYF
TRBJ2-2 | TRBD2 | TRBV27 | - | TGTGCCAGCAGTCCCGGGACTAGCGGGGGTAACACCGGGGAGCTGTTTTTT | CASSPGTSGGNTGELFF
TRBJ2-3 | TRBD2 | TRBV28 | - | TGTGCCAGCAGTTCTCACAGCGGGGGGACAGATACGCAGTATTTT | CASSSHSGGTDTQYF
TRBJ1-1 | - | TRBV11-2 | - | TGTGCCAGCAGCTTAGGACAGGCACTTACTGAAGCTTTCTTT | CASSLGQALTEAFF
TRBJ1-1 | - | TRBV3-1/TRBV3-2 | - | TGTGCCAGCAGCCCGGGGGCTGAAGCTTTCTTT | CASSPGAEAFF
TRBJ2-3 | TRBD1 | TRBV6-1 | - | TGTGCCAGCAGTGAATGGGGGGACAGGGGTCCCCCAGATACGCAGTATTTT | CASSEWGDRGPPDTQYF
TRBJ1-1 | TRBD1 | TRBV2 | - | TGTGCCAGCAGCCCCTCCACAGGGGCAGCTTTCTTT | CASSPSTGAAFF
TRBJ2-1 | - | TRBV24-1 | - | TGTGCCACCAGTGATTTCGACAGGATCTCCTACAATGAGCAGTTCTTC | CATSDFDRISYNEQFF
TRBJ1-1 | - | TRBV11-1 | - | TGTGCCAGCAGCTTTGGCAGGGGAAACACTGAAGCTTTCTTT | CASSFGRGNTEAFF
TRBJ1-2 | - | TRBV28 | - | TGTGCCGCCTCGGGAGGGTCATATAATGGCTACACCTTC | CAASGGSYNGYTF
TRBJ1-1 | - | TRBV28 | - | TGTGCCAGCCGAACATACCTAGAGAACACTGAAGCTTTCTTT | CASRTYLENTEAFF
TRBJ2-1 | TRBD2 | TRBV6-2/TRBV6-3 | - | TGTGCCAGCAGTTACTTGGGGACTAGCGGGGGGCTCTCCTACAATGAGCAGTTCTTC | CASSYLGTSGGLSYNEQFF
TRBJ2-2 | TRBD2 | TRBV10-3 | - | TGTGCCATCGGGGTAGCGGGGGACACCGGGGAGCTGTTTTTT | CAIGVAGDTGELFF
TRBJ2-2 | TRBD1 | TRBV25-1 | - | TGTGCCAGCAGTACAGGGGCTCGGGGCACCGGGGAGCTGTTTTTT | CASSTGARGTGELFF
TRBJ1-1 | - | TRBV6-2/TRBV6-3 | - | TGTGCCAGCAGTTACGCCGGGAGGATTAACACTGAAGCTTTCTTT | CASSYAGRINTEAFF
TRBJ2-6 | - | TRBV5-1 | - | TGCGCCAGCAGTTTACAGGGCTCTGGGGCCAACGTCCTGACTTTC | CASSLQGSGANVLTF
TRBJ1-1 | - | TRBV4-3 | - | TGCGCCAGCAGCCAAGATCCACAGGGCTCTGAAGCTTTCTTT | CASSQDPQGSEAFF
TRBJ1-1 | - | TRBV30 | - | TGTGCCTGGAGTAGAGGGACTGAAGCTTTCTTT | CAWSRGTEAFF
TRBJ2-1 | - | TRBV19 | - | TGTGCCAGTAGTATCTCTGGGAGCTCCTACAATGAGCAGTTCTTC | CASSISGSSYNEQFF
TRBJ1-4 | TRBD1 | TRBV19 | - | TGTGCCAGTAGTCCGTCCCGGGACAGGGACGGGGGTGAAAAACTGTTTTTT | CASSPSRDRDGGEKLFF
TRBJ2-7 | - | TRBV19 | once | TGTGCCACCCGGCGGGACGGTTTGTACGAGCAGTACTTC | CATRRDGLYEQYF
TRBJ2-5 | - | TRBV19 | once | TGTGCCAGTAGTATCGTACCCCGGGAAGGGCAAGAGACCCAGTACTTC | CASSIVPREGQETQYF
TRBJ2-2 | - | TRBV6-2/TRBV6-3 | once | TGTGCCAGCAGCGATCGGGGGTCGAACACCGGGGAGCTGTTTTTT | CASSDRGSNTGELFF
TRBJ1-1 | - | TRBV19 | - | TGTGCCAGTAGTACTTGGACACGAACTAACACTGAAGCTTTCTTT | CASSTWTRTNTEAFF
TRBJ2-5 | TRBD1 | TRBV13 | - | TGTGCCAGCGGCCCTGACAGGGGGCTAGAGGAGACCCAGTACTTC | CASGPDRGLEETQYF
TRBJ2-7 | - | TRBV21-1 | - | TGTGCCAGCAGGGAGAGGAGCTCCTACGAGCAGTACTTC | CASRERSSYEQYF
TRBJ1-1 | - | TRBV27 | - | TGTGCCAGCAGTCCGGGGGTGAGAACCGGAGCGAAACTAGAAGCTTTCTTT | CASSPGVRTGAKLEAFF
TRBJ1-6 | - | TRBV6-6 | - | TGTGCCAGCAGGATCGACAGCTCCTATAATTCACCCCTCCACTTT | CASRIDSSYNSPLHF
TRBJ2-1 | - | TRBV7-2 | - | TGTGCCAGCAGCTTAGCGGTGACTAGAGACAATGAGCAGTTCTTC | CASSLAVTRDNEQFF
TRBJ2-7 | - | TRBV3-1/TRBV3-2 | - | TGTGCCAGCAGCCAAGGGGCCCTCGAGCAGTACTTC | CASSQGALEQYF
TRBJ2-5 | TRBD2 | TRBV6-2/TRBV6-3 | - | TGTGCCAGCAGCACCCGGACTAGCGGGAGTACGTTACAAGAGACCCAGTACTTC | CASSTRTSGSTLQETQYF
TRBJ2-7 | TRBD1 | TRBV28 | - | TGTGCCAGCAGTCCCCGGACAGGTAGCTCCTACGAGCAGTACTTC | CASSPRTGSSYEQYF
TRBJ1-4 | - | TRBV9 | - | TGTGCCAGCAGCGTAGGAGGGAATGATGATGAAAAACTGTTTTTT | CASSVGGNDDEKLFF
TRBJ2-5 | TRBD2 | TRBV11-2 | - | TGTGCCAGCAGCCTGACTAGCGGGGGGTACCAAGAGACCCAGTACTTC | CASSLTSGGYQETQYF
TRBJ2-1 | - | TRBV11-2 | - | TGTGCCAGCAGCTTACGCGGTGGGGGCCGTAGCTCCTACAATGAGCAGTTCTTC | CASSLRGGGRSSYNEQFF
TRBJ1-4 | - | TRBV10-2 | - | TGCGCCAGCAGTGACACCGGGGGGGCTGAAAAACTGTTTTTT | CASSDTGGAEKLFF
TRBJ2-6 | TRBD1 | TRBV7-3 | - | TGTGCCAGCAGCCGGGACAGCTCTGGGGCCAACGTCCTGACTTTC | CASSRDSSGANVLTF
TRBJ1-5 | - | TRBV10-3 | once | TGTGCCATCAGTGAGTCTGGGGGGGGGCTATCTAATCAGCCCCAGCATTTT | CAISESGGGLSNQPQHF
TRBJ2-7 | TRBD1 | TRBV19 | - | TGTGCCAGTAGTCCGTGGCCTCAGGGGGCGCCTACGGAGCAGTACTTC | CASSPWPQGAPTEQYF
TRBJ2-6 | - | TRBV4-2 | once | TGTGCCAGCAGCCAAGATCATACAGGGACTGGGGCCAACGTCCTGACTTTC | CASSQDHTGTGANVLTF